This TCR beta chain was profiled in a study of T cells in Graves' hyperthyroidism and ophthalmopathy. Ophthalmopathy cases scored 3 or more on the Clinical Activity Score and 4 or more on NOSPECS grade, with duration below 3 months. Lactation, pregnancy, other autoimmune disease or uncontrolled infection excluded patients. The germline V and J ends were trimmed by 0 bases and 3 bases, with 11 bases remaining between them. Germline assignment: CDR1 SQVTM and CDR2 ANQGSEA. This CDR3 is 14 amino acids long. From RNA transcripts, TCR beta CDR3 regions were amplified. A set of HTBI primers served as the primers for a first-round RT-PCR of the TCR CDR3. Via MiXCR, TCRdb re-called the multiplex PCR reads, giving one row per CDR3 protein. The profile shows hundreds of thousands of distinct CDR3 sequences, roughly 15% of them singletons.

This TCR came from a young man with Graves' ophthalmopathy. Sequencing was done on a sample of blood. The rearrangement uses TRBV29-1 and TRBJ1-2, with no clear D. The CDR3 protein is CSVEDNLFDYGYTF. The CDR3 coding sequence is TGCAGCGTTGAAGATAACCTTTTCGACTATGGCTACACCTTC.